This T cell receptor beta chain was sequenced in a study of CD8 T cells in Susac syndrome. The CDR3 spans 14 residues. V lost 0 bases to trimming and J lost 2 bases, with 10 bases between them. Germline V gives CDR1 GTSNPN, CDR2 SVGIG (reference sequence). Reverse transcription used about 0.45 to 1 ug RNA and random hexamers. TCRdb independently ran MiXCR on the immunoSEQ multiplex PCR reads; one entry per CDR3 protein. This table has 150,000 to 200,000 distinct CDR3 sequences, almost 96% appearing once. The sequence derives from a human donor with Susac syndrome. Sequenced sample: CD4+ T cells from PBMCs. This chain connects TRBV30 to TRBJ1-2; D is ambiguous. The CDR3 sequence is CAWSVLQQNYGYTF. The CDR3 coding sequence is TGTGCCTGGAGTGTACTGCAACAGAACTATGGCTACACCTTC. The full variable domain, its missing parts supplied by reference TRBV30 and TRBJ1-2, is SQTIHQWPATLVQPVGSPLSLECTVEGTSNPNLYWYRQAAGRGLQLLFYSVGIGQISSEVPQNLSASRPQDRQFILSSKKLLLSDSGFYLCAWSVLQQNYGYTFGSGTRLTVV.